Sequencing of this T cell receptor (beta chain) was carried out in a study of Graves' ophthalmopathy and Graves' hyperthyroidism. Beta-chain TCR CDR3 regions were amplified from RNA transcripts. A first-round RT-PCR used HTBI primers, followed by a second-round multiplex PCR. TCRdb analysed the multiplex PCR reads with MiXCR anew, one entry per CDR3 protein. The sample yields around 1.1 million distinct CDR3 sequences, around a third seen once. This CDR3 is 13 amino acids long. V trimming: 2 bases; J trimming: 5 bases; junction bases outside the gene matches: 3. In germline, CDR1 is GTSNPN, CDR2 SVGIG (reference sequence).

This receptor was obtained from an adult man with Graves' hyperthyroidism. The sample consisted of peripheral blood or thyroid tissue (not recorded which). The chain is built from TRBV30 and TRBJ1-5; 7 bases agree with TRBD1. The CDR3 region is CAWSPRGHQPQHF. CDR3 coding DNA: TGTGCCTGGAGTCCAAGGGGGCATCAGCCCCAGCATTTT. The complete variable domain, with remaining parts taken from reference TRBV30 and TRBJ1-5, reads SQTIHQWPATLVQPVGSPLSLECTVEGTSNPNLYWYRQAAGRGLQLLFYSVGIGQISSEVPQNLSASRPQDRQFILSSKKLLLSDSGFYLCAWSPRGHQPQHFGDGTRLSIL.